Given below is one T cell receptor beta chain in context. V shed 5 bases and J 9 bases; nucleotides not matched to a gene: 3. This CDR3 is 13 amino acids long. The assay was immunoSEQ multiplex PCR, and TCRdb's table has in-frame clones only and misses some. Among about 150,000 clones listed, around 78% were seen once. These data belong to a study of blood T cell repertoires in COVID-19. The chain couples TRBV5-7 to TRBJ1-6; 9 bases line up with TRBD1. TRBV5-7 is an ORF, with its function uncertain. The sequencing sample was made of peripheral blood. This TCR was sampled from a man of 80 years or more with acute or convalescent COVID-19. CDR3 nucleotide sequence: TGTGCCAGCAGAGCGACAGGGGGTTCACCCCTCCACTTT. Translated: CASRATGGSPLHF.